This passage covers 28 T cell receptor beta chains from one sample sequenced in a study of blood T cell repertoires in COVID-19. Sequenced by immunoSEQ multiplex PCR; TCRdb stores in-frame clones only, minus some. The sample has 100,000 or so clones, about 91% seen once; the top ten hold 15% to 20%. Sequences were obtained from peripheral blood. Every receptor here comes from a man in his fifties or sixties with acute or convalescent COVID-19.

DNA of the CDR3: TGTGCCACCAGTGGGCCACAGGGGGGGGCAGATACGCAGTATTTT. Encoded protein: CATSGPQGGADTQYF. This rearrangement joins TRBV24-1 to TRBJ2-3; D may be TRBD1 (8 bases). Between the trimmed V and J ends, which lost 5 bases and 4 bases, there was a span of 15 bases. The CDR3 contains 15 residues. The germline gives CDR1 KGHDR, CDR2 SFDVKD.

CDR3 loop: CASSRSSVSNQPQHF. In DNA, the CDR3 is TGTGCCAGCAGCCGTTCGTCAGTTAGCAATCAGCCCCAGCATTTT. The chain recombines TRBV7-9 with TRBJ1-5; D is ambiguous. The CDR3 length is 15 residues. The germline gives CDR1 SEHNR, CDR2 FQNEAQ (reference sequence). Trimming left V 5 bases short and J 0 bases short, with 11 bases between.

The chain combines TRBV7-9 with TRBJ2-7; 7 positions match TRBD1. The CDR3 length is 15 residues. CDR1 is SEHNR, CDR2 FQNEAQ, per germline (reference sequence). The J segment lost 2 bases and the V segment lost 5 bases, leaving 9 bases of the junction unmatched. The CDR3 nucleotides are TGTGCCAGCAGCCTCAAACAGGGGAACCCCTACGAGCAGTACTTC. Translation: CASSLKQGNPYEQYF.

The V and J genes are TRBV6-2 or TRBV6-3 and TRBJ2-1; 10 bases fit TRBD1. The CDR3 loop spans 16 amino acids. The trim removed 4 bases at V and 6 bases at J, leaving 9 bases unmatched. In germline, CDR1 is MNHEY, CDR2 SVGEGT. CDR3 in amino acids: CASSSSGTGVGNEQFF. The CDR3 DNA reads TGTGCCAGCAGTTCTTCAGGGACAGGGGTTGGCAATGAGCAGTTCTTC.

This rearrangement joins TRBV7-2 to TRBJ2-5; D might be TRBD1 (5 bases). Germline CDR1 reads SGHTA; CDR2 reads FQGNSA. V dropped 2 bases and J dropped 5 bases, with 12 bases sitting between them. The CDR3 spans 14 residues. CDR3: CASSLIRAEETQYF. The CDR3 bases are TGTGCCAGCAGCTTAATCAGGGCGGAGGAGACCCAGTACTTC.

This chain uses TRBV28 with TRBJ2-1, with 9 bases fitting TRBD1. CDR3 length equals 12 residues. Germline values: CDR1 MDHEN, CDR2 SYDVKM. The J segment lost 13 bases and the V segment lost 4 bases, leaving 5 bases of the junction unmatched. In DNA, the CDR3 is TGTGCCAGCAGTTCAGGGACAGGGAGTCAGTTCTTC. This gives the protein CASSSGTGSQFF. The whole variable domain, remainder taken from reference TRBV28 and TRBJ2-1, is DVKVTQSSRYLVKRTGEKVFLECVQDMDHENMFWYRQDPGLGLRLIYFSYDVKMKEKGDIPEGYSVSREKKERFSLILESASTNQTSMYLCASSSGTGSQFFGPGTRLTVL.

This chain joins TRBV3-1 (or the pseudogene TRBV3-2) and TRBJ2-5; TRBD2 matches at 7 bases. From germline, CDR1 is LGHDT and CDR2 YNNKEL (reference sequence). V was clipped by 6 bases and J by 1 base; unmatched bases: 5. The CDR3 extends over 14 amino acids. CDR3 region: CASRDGGTQETQYF. CDR3 coding DNA: TGTGCCAGCAGGGACGGGGGGACCCAAGAGACCCAGTACTTC.

The V gene is TRBV11-2, the J gene TRBJ2-1, with 7 bases aligning to TRBD1. V lost 6 bases, J lost 3 bases, and 11 bases stayed unmatched. The CDR3 is made up of 16 amino acids. Germline CDR1 and CDR2: SGHAT and FQNNGV. The DNA of the CDR3 is TGTGCCAGCAGGCCGGCTGGGACAGCCGTCTACAATGAGCAGTTCTTC. This encodes CASRPAGTAVYNEQFF. Based on the CDR3 plus reference TRBV11-2 and TRBJ2-1, the full variable domain is EAGVAQSPRYKIIEKRQSVAFWCNPISGHATLYWYQQILGQGPKLLIQFQNNGVVDDSQLPKDRFSAERLKGVDSTLKIQPAKLEDSAVYLCASRPAGTAVYNEQFFGPGTRLTVL.

CDR3 bases: TGTGCCAGCAGCTTAACTTGGCGGGGGGGCCAGACCCAGTACTTC. This gives the protein CASSLTWRGGQTQYF. V gene TRBV7-7 combines with J gene TRBJ2-5; TRBD2 matches at 9 bases. This CDR3 has 15 amino acids. From germline, CDR1 is SSHAT and CDR2 FNYEAQ (reference sequence). Losses at the gene ends were 2 bases for V and 6 bases for J; bases not matched to a gene: 7. The full variable domain, with the rest looked up from reference TRBV7-7 and TRBJ2-5, is GAGVSQSPRYKVTKRGQDVTLRCDPISSHATLYWYQQALGQGPEFLTYFNYEAQPDKSGLPSDRFSAERPEGSISTLTIQRTEQRDSAMYRCASSLTWRGGQTQYFGPGTRLLVL.

The V call is TRBV27, the J call TRBJ2-7; unclear D gene. The germline V and J ends were trimmed by 6 bases and 2 bases, with 11 bases remaining between them. The CDR3 is 13 residues long. Per the germline V gene, CDR1 is MNHEY and CDR2 is SMNVEV (reference sequence). The CDR3 protein is CASRDFSTYEQYF. In DNA form, the CDR3 reads TGTGCCAGCAGGGATTTTAGCACCTACGAGCAGTACTTC.

This sequence joins TRBV3-1 (or the pseudogene TRBV3-2) and TRBJ2-7, with a possible D match to TRBD2 (6 bases). Per the germline V gene, CDR1 is LGHDT and CDR2 is YNNKEL (reference sequence). V lost 0 bases and J 3 bases, leaving 12 bases between the germline ends. The CDR3 runs 15 residues. CDR3 sequence reads: CASSQDLARNYEQYF. CDR3 DNA sequence: TGTGCCAGCAGCCAAGATCTAGCGAGGAACTACGAGCAGTACTTC.

The V gene is TRBV29-1, the J gene TRBJ1-1; the match to TRBD1 covers 9 bases. Unmatched junction bases numbered 7, after V lost 2 bases and J lost 9 bases. The CDR3 sequence is 13 residues long. Germline lookup yields CDR1 SQVTM and CDR2 ANQGSEA. The CDR3 here is CSVESGTGYQAFF. DNA for the CDR3: TGCAGCGTTGAATCCGGGACAGGGTATCAAGCTTTCTTT.

This clone showed up just once. The genes are TRBV18 and TRBJ1-2; 9 bases fit TRBD1. The germline V gene encodes CDR1 KGHSH and CDR2 LQKENI. The CDR3 runs 18 residues. With 0 bases clipped from V and 2 bases from J, the junction kept 10 bases outside the gene matches. This chain's CDR3 is CASSPPRGTGLGNYGYTF. DNA of the CDR3: TGTGCCAGCTCACCACCGAGGGGGACAGGGCTCGGAAACTATGGCTACACCTTC.

The chain has TRBV7-9 and TRBJ2-2; maybe TRBD1 (6 bases). Germline CDR1 reads SEHNR; CDR2 reads FQNEAQ (reference sequence). This CDR3 region has 14 residues. Deletions cut 10 bases from V and 0 bases from J, with 12 bases between. Written as DNA, the CDR3 is TGTGCCACCCAAACAGGGTCGAACACCGGGGAGCTGTTTTTT. Encoded protein: CATQTGSNTGELFF.

The CDR3 DNA follows: TGCGCCAGCAGCTTGGCCGGGGGGGCAGTGGGGAACACTGAAGCTTTCTTT. Its translation: CASSLAGGAVGNTEAFF. This chain links TRBV5-1 with TRBJ1-1; D is perhaps TRBD1 (6 bases). This CDR3 spans 17 amino acids. V lost 0 bases and J lost 1, with 16 bases in between. Germline V gene lookup returns CDR1 SGHRS and CDR2 YFSETQ.

This clone was counted between two and nine times. The V call is TRBV7-6, the J call TRBJ1-6; D is ambiguous. Looked up from germline, CDR1 is SGHVS and CDR2 is FNYEAQ. V was cut by 2 bases and J by 3 bases, with 8 bases left in between. The CDR3 loop spans 15 amino acids. Here the CDR3 reads CASSLSTDYNSPLHF. Written as DNA, the CDR3 is TGTGCCAGCAGCTTATCAACAGACTATAATTCACCCCTCCACTTT.

The V call is TRBV27, the J call TRBJ1-5; D unclear. Germline CDR1 is MNHEY and CDR2 is SMNVEV (reference sequence). The CDR3 is made up of 16 amino acids. V shed 3 bases and J shed 3 bases, with 15 bases lying between them. CDR3 in DNA: TGTGCCAGCAGTTTTTTGCCGCCGCTAAACAATCAGCCCCAGCATTTT. Protein sequence: CASSFLPPLNNQPQHF.

The CDR3 coding sequence is TGTGCCAGCAGGGACAGGGGAAACACTGAAGCTTTCTTT. It encodes CASRDRGNTEAFF. The chain carries TRBV6-5 and TRBJ1-1; 9 bases fit TRBD1. Germline values: CDR1 MNHEY, CDR2 SVGAGI. V was clipped by 6 bases and J by 2 bases; unmatched bases: 1. There are 13 residues in the CDR3.

V is TRBV6-5 and J is TRBJ1-1; tentative D call: TRBD1 (5 bases). Trimming shortened V by 2 bases and J by 7 bases, and 8 bases separated the two germline ends. This CDR3 is 12 amino acids long. Germline V lookup: CDR1 MNHEY, CDR2 SVGAGI. CDR3 sequence (DNA): TGTGCCAGCAGTTACAGGGGCCTTGAAGCTTTCTTT. Its protein product is CASSYRGLEAFF.

V usage is TRBV7-2 and J usage is TRBJ2-5; 10 nucleotides match TRBD2. This CDR3 comprises 15 residues. Germline V CDR1 and CDR2: SGHTA, FQGNSA. Trimming at V came to 5 bases and at J to 8 bases, leaving 11 bases not matched to a gene. DNA for the CDR3: TGTGCCAGCAGCACCAGGACTAGCGGCCGCCCCACCCAGTACTTC. Translation: CASSTRTSGRPTQYF.

This chain uses TRBV7-8 with TRBJ2-3; maybe TRBD1 (6 bases). The CDR3 is made up of 15 amino acids. Between the trimmed V and J ends, which lost 2 bases and 5 bases, there was a span of 14 bases. Germline V lookup: CDR1 SGHVS, CDR2 FQNEAQ. The CDR3 region has the DNA TGTGCCAGCAGCTTACGGGACACAGTCTTAGATACGCAGTATTTT. This sequence encodes CASSLRDTVLDTQYF.

The chain carries TRBV2 and TRBJ1-5; TRBD1 might be the D (5 bases). The germline V gene encodes CDR1 SNHLY and CDR2 FYNNEI. Trimming took 6 bases from V and 0 from J, leaving 21 bases between them. The CDR3 runs 18 residues. CDR3 sequence (DNA): TGTGCCAGCAGGACAGAGGAAGTCAGACACTCTAGCAATCAGCCCCAGCATTTT. It specifies CASRTEEVRHSSNQPQHF. Drawing the rest from reference TRBV2 and TRBJ1-5, the complete variable domain is EPEVTQTPSHQVTQMGQEVILRCVPISNHLYFYWYRQILGQKVEFLVSFYNNEISEKSEIFDDQFSVERPDGSNFTLKIRSTKLEDSAMYFCASRTEEVRHSSNQPQHFGDGTRLSIL.

The CDR3 region has the DNA TGTGCCACCAGCAGGCTCGGACAGGACTACGAGCAGTACTTC. Its translation is CATSRLGQDYEQYF. The V and J genes are TRBV15 and TRBJ2-7, with TRBD1 identical over 7 bases. Trimming cost V 3 bases and J 3 bases; bases outside gene matches: 5. Looked up from germline, CDR1 is LNHNV and CDR2 is YYDKDF (reference sequence). CDR3 length: 14 amino acids.

With regard to this clone: The junction does not match germline at one end; this may be a read error. The chain combines TRBV18 with TRBJ1-4; D remains unclear. The CDR3 covers 13 residues. The germline gives CDR1 KGHSH, CDR2 LQKENI. CDR3 bases: TGTGCCAGCTCTCCACGAGGGAATGAAAAACTGTTTTTT. It encodes CASSPRGNEKLFF.

The V gene is TRBV5-6, the J gene TRBJ2-3; 11 bases agree with TRBD2. The CDR3 runs to 15 residues. CDR1 is SGHDT, CDR2 YYEEEE, per germline. Losses at the gene ends were 6 bases for V and 6 bases for J; bases not matched to a gene: 9. The CDR3 protein is CASTPTSGDGDTQYF. The DNA for the CDR3 is TGTGCCAGCACCCCGACTAGCGGGGACGGGGATACGCAGTATTTT.

The J gene is TRBJ2-1, the V gene TRBV3-1 (or the pseudogene TRBV3-2); 12 bases are a match to TRBD2. From germline, CDR1 is LGHDT and CDR2 YNNKEL (reference sequence). Trimming cost V 3 bases and J 12 bases; bases outside gene matches: 12. The CDR3 totals 16 residues. DNA for the CDR3: TGTGCCAGCAGCCATTCACAGGCGCTAGCGGGGGGGCGGCAGTTCTTC. Protein product: CASSHSQALAGGRQFF.

This sequence joins TRBV6-1 and TRBJ2-7; D call uncertain. The CDR3 loop spans 14 amino acids. V shed 3 bases and J shed 3 bases, with 12 bases lying between them. Germline V gives CDR1 MNHNS, CDR2 SASEGT. The CDR3 loop reads CASSDKLRFYEQYF. CDR3 DNA: TGTGCCAGCAGTGACAAACTGAGATTCTACGAGCAGTACTTC.

The CDR3 region has the DNA TGTGCCAGCAGCGTAGTTACGGGAACTGAAGCTTTCTTT. Translating it yields CASSVVTGTEAFF. The chain carries TRBV9 and TRBJ1-1; D unclear. Trimming took off 0 bases at V and 5 bases at J, with 8 bases between the two ends. The CDR3 consists of 13 residues. Germline V gene lookup returns CDR1 SGDLS and CDR2 YYNGEE.